These 8 T cell receptor beta chains were all obtained from the same sample, sequenced in a study of shared clonotypes between healthy human individuals. Produced via immunoSEQ multiplex PCR; TCRdb's table is partial and in-frame only. The table records hundreds of thousands of clones, about 95% of them present only once. In the naive CD8 group, cells lacked CD45RO and were positively selected for CCR7, so terminally differentiated effector memory CD45RA+ cells were left out. Sequencing input: naive CD8+ T cells sorted from blood. These receptors were collected from a woman aged 25 to 39 in good health.

The chain recombines TRBV27 with TRBJ2-7, with TRBD1 matching over 12 bases. CDR3 length: 14 residues. CDR1 and CDR2 (germline): MNHEY, SMNVEV (reference sequence). Trimming at V came to 8 bases and at J to 6 bases, leaving 8 bases not matched to a gene. CDR3 sequence: CASAPGQGASEQYF. The CDR3 DNA reads TGTGCCAGCGCACCGGGACAGGGGGCGTCCGAGCAGTACTTC.

This chain links TRBV11-2 with TRBJ2-7; D call uncertain. This CDR3 region has 12 residues. Per the germline V gene, CDR1 is SGHAT and CDR2 is FQNNGV. The V and J ends lost 4 bases and 6 bases respectively, with 10 bases between them. CDR3 in DNA: TGTGCCAGCAGCTATGTCGGCACCGAGCAGTACTTC. Its protein product is CASSYVGTEQYF.

Regarding this clone: Other DNA sequences in this specimen translate into the identical CDR3. The rearrangement joins TRBV9 to TRBJ2-3; D is uncertain. Trimming left V 0 bases short and J 6 bases short, with 8 bases between. The CDR3 length is 13 residues. From germline, CDR1 is SGDLS and CDR2 YYNGEE. The chain's CDR3 is CASSVVGADTQYF. CDR3 DNA: TGTGCCAGCAGCGTAGTTGGCGCTGATACGCAGTATTTT.

Worth noting for this clone: The same CDR3 arises from other DNA sequences in this sample as well. This rearrangement joins TRBV30 to TRBJ2-7; 7 positions match TRBD2. V was clipped by 3 bases and J by 1 base; unmatched bases: 3. From germline, CDR1 is GTSNPN and CDR2 SVGIG (reference sequence). The length of the CDR3 is 13 residues. For the CDR3, the DNA is TGTGCCTGGAGCCCGGGAGGATCCTACGAGCAGTACTTC. Protein: CAWSPGGSYEQYF. The complete variable domain, with remaining parts taken from reference TRBV30 and TRBJ2-7, reads SQTIHQWPATLVQPVGSPLSLECTVEGTSNPNLYWYRQAAGRGLQLLFYSVGIGQISSEVPQNLSASRPQDRQFILSSKKLLLSDSGFYLCAWSPGGSYEQYFGPGTRLTVT.

The J gene is TRBJ2-6, the V gene TRBV10-1, with D hard to call. The CDR3 length is 16 residues. Germline CDR1 is WNHNN and CDR2 is SYGVQD (reference sequence). Trimming pared 3 bases from V and 0 bases from J, leaving 9 bases between. This CDR3 is CASSDRWGSGANVLTF. Here the CDR3 DNA reads TGCGCCAGCAGTGATCGGTGGGGCTCTGGGGCCAACGTCCTGACTTTC.

With regard to this clone: Other DNA sequences within the sample encode an identical CDR3. The chain combines TRBV9 with TRBJ2-5; unclear D gene. The CDR3 is 14 residues long. The V gene's germline CDR1 is SGDLS and CDR2 YYNGEE. Trimming took off 0 bases at V and 1 base at J, with 7 bases between the two ends. CDR3 sequence: CASSVGGSQETQYF. In DNA form, the CDR3 reads TGTGCCAGCAGCGTAGGTGGCAGCCAAGAGACCCAGTACTTC. Combining the CDR3 with reference TRBV9 and TRBJ2-5 gives the whole variable domain DSGVTQTPKHLITATGQRVTLRCSPRSGDLSVYWYQQSLDQGLQFLIQYYNGEERAKGNILERFSAQQFPDLHSELNLSSLELGDSALYFCASSVGGSQETQYFGPGTRLLVL.

The V gene is TRBV7-9, the J gene TRBJ2-7, with a tentative D call TRBD2 (5 bases). This CDR3 is 13 amino acids long. Germline values: CDR1 SEHNR, CDR2 FQNEAQ (reference sequence). Deletions cut 3 bases from V and 2 bases from J, with 8 bases between. CDR3 DNA sequence: TGTGCCAGCAGCTTTGGCGGGCCCTACGAGCAGTACTTC. Its translation: CASSFGGPYEQYF.

For this clone: Other nucleotide sequences from this sample produce the same CDR3. The chain is built from TRBV7-8 and TRBJ2-1; D is perhaps TRBD1 (5 bases). The CDR3 is 13 residues long. V lost 2 bases, J lost 5 bases, and 7 bases lay in between. Germline V gene sequence: CDR1 SGHVS, CDR2 FQNEAQ. For the CDR3, the DNA is TGTGCCAGCAGCTTAAGGGGCCACAATGAGCAGTTCTTC. Translation gives CASSLRGHNEQFF.